The TCR beta chain under discussion was sequenced for a study of shared clonotypes between healthy human individuals. Some clones are missing from TCRdb's copy, which holds only in-frame ones; the method was immunoSEQ multiplex PCR. The table includes 2 million to 2.5 million clones, just over 90% detected once. This CDR3 spans 15 amino acids. Germline CDR1 reads SGHNT; CDR2 reads YYREEE (reference sequence). The V gene lost 1 base and the J gene lost 2 bases, with 11 bases spanning the gap. The TCR comes from a young man in good health. Some clones in this sample may be carry-over from other donors' samples. This chain links TRBV5-4 with TRBJ2-3; D uncertain. The sample consisted of naive CD4+ T cells from PBMCs. Subset: CD45RA+ positively selected. CDR3 sequence reads: CASSLSYFNTDTQYF. The CDR3 coding sequence is TGTGCCAGCAGCTTGTCCTACTTCAACACAGATACGCAGTATTTT.